This T cell receptor beta chain was observed in a study of beta chain features in type 1 diabetes. Study-wide results and limits: The question of HLA type influencing TCRB rearrangement was one that remained unresolved here.

The entirety of the isolated RNA underwent reverse transcription, so expressed TCRB transcripts were sequenced. Profiled with immunoSEQ multiplex PCR; TCRdb holds only in-frame clones, not every one. The table includes hundreds of thousands of clones, roughly 12% detected once. Trimming took 7 bases from V and 7 from J; bases not matched to a gene: 13. From germline, CDR1 is SQVTM and CDR2 ANQGSEA. The CDR3 spans 14 residues. A remark on this clone: Its antigen is still unknown.

The clonotype was recovered from a man aged 18 to 30 in good health. Material: naive CD4+ T cells from blood. The chain recombines TRBV29-1 with TRBJ2-7, with 10 positions matching TRBD2. Here the CDR3 reads CSGGPGLASEEQYF. The CDR3, as DNA: TGCAGCGGTGGGCCGGGACTAGCGTCTGAGGAGCAGTACTTC.